The next 27 T cell receptor beta chains were all read from a single sample in a study of T cell responses to AZD1222 COVID-19 vaccine. The data were produced by immunoSEQ multiplex PCR, yet TCRdb's version contains in-frame clones alone and is incomplete. The sample lists some 150,000 clones, about nine tenths occurring once. The sample consisted of peripheral blood, taken 28 days after the second AZD1222 dose. The receptor source for this set is an adult who received the AZD1222 COVID-19 vaccine.

The chain couples TRBV9 to TRBJ2-3; D unresolved. In germline, CDR1 is SGDLS, CDR2 YYNGEE. The CDR3 is made up of 12 amino acids. V was cut by 3 bases and J by 2 bases, with 4 bases left in between. CDR3 sequence: CASSGYTDTQYF. CDR3 DNA sequence: TGTGCCAGCAGCGGATACACAGATACGCAGTATTTT. The whole variable domain, remainder taken from reference TRBV9 and TRBJ2-3, is DSGVTQTPKHLITATGQRVTLRCSPRSGDLSVYWYQQSLDQGLQFLIQYYNGEERAKGNILERFSAQQFPDLHSELNLSSLELGDSALYFCASSGYTDTQYFGPGTRLTVL.

There are a few counts of this clone. V usage is TRBV4-1 and J usage is TRBJ2-1; D unclear. This CDR3 has 16 amino acids. V lost 0 bases and J lost 0, with 9 bases in between. In germline, CDR1 is MGHRA, CDR2 YSYEKL. CDR3 amino acids: CASSQEGSSSYNEQFF. Here the CDR3 DNA reads TGCGCCAGCAGCCAAGAAGGCTCGAGCTCCTACAATGAGCAGTTCTTC.

This sequence joins TRBV7-9 and TRBJ1-5, with 8 bases aligning to TRBD1. The ends lost 2 bases at V and 3 bases at J; junction bases unmatched: 9. The germline V gene encodes CDR1 SEHNR and CDR2 FQNEAQ (reference sequence). The length of the CDR3 is 17 residues. The CDR3 reads CASSLYTGGKVNQPQHF. In DNA form, the CDR3 reads TGTGCCAGCAGCTTATATACAGGGGGGAAGGTCAATCAGCCCCAGCATTTT.

CDR3 sequence: CASWRGMNTEAFF. The CDR3 coding sequence is TGTGCCTCCTGGAGGGGAATGAACACTGAAGCTTTCTTT. V and J are TRBV30 and TRBJ1-1; D is perhaps TRBD1 (5 bases). CDR1 and CDR2 from the germline V gene are GTSNPN and SVGIG (reference sequence). V lost 7 bases, J lost 0 bases, and 12 bases lay in between. CDR3 size: 13 residues.

The J gene is TRBJ1-1, the V gene TRBV2; the match to TRBD1 covers 11 bases. With 3 bases clipped from V and 8 bases from J, the junction kept 8 bases outside the gene matches. The CDR3 length is 15 residues. CDR1 and CDR2 from the germline V gene are SNHLY and FYNNEI. The CDR3 region is CASSERDRGIWEAFF. The CDR3 region has the DNA TGTGCCAGCAGTGAGCGGGACAGGGGGATCTGGGAAGCTTTCTTT.

The chain couples TRBV7-2 to TRBJ2-7; D gene ambiguous. Germline-derived CDR1 and CDR2 are SGHTA and FQGNSA. The CDR3 is made up of 13 amino acids. V lost 6 bases and J 5 bases, leaving 14 bases between the germline ends. The CDR3 protein is CASRLSSGHEQYF. DNA of the CDR3: TGTGCCAGCAGACTTAGCTCCGGCCACGAGCAGTACTTC.

This chain joins TRBV4-3 and TRBJ2-1; D possibly corresponds to TRBD1 (6 bases). The CDR3 is 20 amino acids. Germline loops: CDR1 LGHNA, CDR2 YSLEER. V was shortened by 0 bases and J by 2 bases, with 23 bases between the two germline ends. The CDR3 DNA sequence: TGCGCCAGCAGCCAAGAGGGGCCGGGACAAAAAAGGGGTCCCTACAATGAGCAGTTCTTC. Translation gives CASSQEGPGQKRGPYNEQFF.

This chain joins TRBV18 and TRBJ2-5; D ambiguous. CDR1 and CDR2 from the germline V gene are KGHSH and LQKENI. The CDR3 extends over 12 amino acids. V lost 8 bases to trimming and J lost 5 bases, with 12 bases between them. The CDR3 reads CASAATEETQYF. The CDR3 DNA is TGTGCCAGCGCAGCCACGGAGGAGACCCAGTACTTC.

This sequence joins TRBV6-5 and TRBJ2-1; tentative D call: TRBD2 (6 bases). There are 14 residues in the CDR3. The V gene lost 2 bases and the J gene lost 6 bases, with 11 bases spanning the gap. CDR1 MNHEY and CDR2 SVGAGI come from the germline V gene. The CDR3 spells CASSYGLARNEQFF. The CDR3 bases are TGTGCCAGCAGTTACGGGCTAGCGCGCAATGAGCAGTTCTTC.

The rearrangement uses TRBV2 and TRBJ1-5, with TRBD1 matching over 8 bases. The germline V gene encodes CDR1 SNHLY and CDR2 FYNNEI. The CDR3 is made up of 13 amino acids. V lost 6 bases, J lost 7 bases, and 5 bases stayed unmatched. In DNA form, the CDR3 reads TGTGCCAGCAGAGACAGGGGCGAGCAGCCCCAGCATTTT. This gives the protein CASRDRGEQPQHF.

V is TRBV27 and J is TRBJ2-1; D perhaps matches TRBD2 (5 bases). Trimming removed 8 bases at V and 9 bases at J, with 14 bases between. In germline, CDR1 is MNHEY, CDR2 SMNVEV (reference sequence). This CDR3 spans 12 amino acids. In nucleotides, the CDR3 is TGTGCCAGCGCTGGGCGGGCGGTTGAGCAGTTCTTC. It yields the protein CASAGRAVEQFF.

The V gene is TRBV30, the J gene TRBJ2-1; D gene ambiguous. Germline V gives CDR1 GTSNPN, CDR2 SVGIG (reference sequence). The V end lost 1 base, the J end lost 8 bases, and 9 bases lay between the germline ends. The CDR3 sequence is 12 residues long. The CDR3 sequence: CAWSGLGDEQFF. In nucleotides, the CDR3 is TGTGCCTGGAGTGGTCTTGGGGATGAGCAGTTCTTC.

The V gene is TRBV5-1, the J gene TRBJ2-7; D unresolved. The germline CDR1 and CDR2 sequences are SGHRS and YFSETQ. Trimming cost V 0 bases and J 3 bases, with 7 bases left between them. The CDR3 has 13 amino acids. The CDR3 here is CASSLEAGYEQYF. CDR3 bases: TGCGCCAGCAGCTTGGAGGCAGGCTACGAGCAGTACTTC.

The chain employs TRBV14 and TRBJ2-7, with 14 bases fitting TRBD2. The V and J ends lost 4 bases and 6 bases, in that order; junction bases with no gene match: 11. There are 17 residues in the CDR3. Germline CDR1 and CDR2: SGHDN and FVKESK. CDR3 amino acids: CASSPMQGLAGEGEQYF. The CDR3 nucleotides are TGTGCCAGCAGCCCGATGCAGGGACTAGCGGGAGAGGGCGAGCAGTACTTC.

CDR3 region: CTSSQDEAGQGKYEQYF. CDR3 coding DNA: TGCACCAGCAGCCAAGATGAAGCTGGACAGGGAAAGTACGAGCAGTACTTC. J is TRBJ2-7 and V is TRBV1; TRBD1 reflects the table's D call only, with no check against the DNA. TRBV1 is a recognized pseudogene. The length of the CDR3 is 17 residues.

The gene calls are TRBV5-6 and TRBJ2-3; D gene uncertain. This CDR3 contains 15 residues. The V gene lost 0 bases and the J gene lost 0 bases, with 8 bases spanning the gap. Germline V gene lookup returns CDR1 SGHDT and CDR2 YYEEEE. This CDR3 reads CASSLDRASTDTQYF. The CDR3 region has the DNA TGTGCCAGCAGCTTGGACCGAGCTAGCACAGATACGCAGTATTTT. Supplemented by reference TRBV5-6 and TRBJ2-3, the full variable domain reads DAGVTQSPTHLIKTRGQQVTLRCSPKSGHDTVSWYQQALGQGPQFIFQYYEEEERQRGNFPDRFSGHQFPNYSSELNVNALLLGDSALYLCASSLDRASTDTQYFGPGTRLTVL.

This rearrangement joins TRBV7-8 to TRBJ1-2; D unresolved. Germline lookup yields CDR1 SGHVS and CDR2 FQNEAQ. The CDR3 consists of 15 residues. V dropped 5 bases and J dropped 1 base, with 14 bases sitting between them. CDR3 coding DNA: TGTGCCAGCAGCCGAAAACGGACGGATAACTATGGCTACACCTTC. Translating gives CASSRKRTDNYGYTF.

The CDR3 nucleotides are TGTGCCAGCAGCCAAGACGACAGCTCAATTGCTGGCTACACCTTC. Residues: CASSQDDSSIAGYTF. The genes are TRBV3-1 (or the pseudogene TRBV3-2) and TRBJ1-2; D might be TRBD1 (5 bases). There are 15 residues in the CDR3. The V and J ends lost 0 bases and 7 bases respectively, with 15 bases between them. Germline assignment: CDR1 LGHDT and CDR2 YNNKEL (reference sequence).

J is TRBJ2-7 and V is TRBV30, with D tentatively TRBD1 or TRBD2 (6 bases each). Germline CDR1 and CDR2: GTSNPN and SVGIG (reference sequence). V lost 4 bases to trimming and J lost 1 base, with 14 bases between them. CDR3 size: 14 residues. The CDR3 protein is CAWMVGGTSYEQYF. The CDR3 nucleotides are TGTGCCTGGATGGTCGGGGGCACGTCCTACGAGCAGTACTTC.

V and J are TRBV4-3 and TRBJ1-2, with D possibly being TRBD1 (5 bases). The CDR3 loop spans 14 amino acids. Trimming stripped 4 bases from V and 8 bases from J, with 17 bases between. Germline CDR1 reads LGHNA; CDR2 reads YSLEER. This CDR3 reads CASSPFSSGTGYTF. For the CDR3, the DNA is TGCGCCAGCAGCCCGTTCAGTTCTGGGACGGGCTACACCTTC.

V gene TRBV9 combines with J gene TRBJ2-3, with D perhaps TRBD1 or TRBD2 (5 bases each). The germline V gene encodes CDR1 SGDLS and CDR2 YYNGEE. V was shortened by 3 bases and J by 1 base, with 9 bases between the two germline ends. The CDR3 has 14 amino acids. CDR3 DNA sequence: TGTGCCAGCAGCGCCGAGGGGCGCACAGATACGCAGTATTTT. Its protein is CASSAEGRTDTQYF.

The chain has TRBV29-1 and TRBJ1-5, with D tentatively TRBD1 (6 bases). This CDR3 is 14 amino acids long. The V gene lost 7 bases and the J gene lost 0 bases, with 13 bases spanning the gap. Germline V lookup: CDR1 SQVTM, CDR2 ANQGSEA. CDR3 amino acids: CSARDTYSNQPQHF. CDR3 DNA sequence: TGCAGCGCCCGGGACACATATAGCAATCAGCCCCAGCATTTT.

This chain links TRBV6-1 with TRBJ2-7; D unclear. This CDR3 is 14 amino acids long. Germline CDR1 MNHNS, CDR2 SASEGT. V lost 0 bases and J lost 5, with 11 bases in between. As DNA, the CDR3 is TGTGCCAGCAGTGAAGCTCCGGTTCCCCACGAGCAGTACTTC. Protein: CASSEAPVPHEQYF.

V gene TRBV15 combines with J gene TRBJ1-5; D is uncertain. The CDR3 runs 13 residues. CDR1 is LNHNV and CDR2 is YYDKDF in the germline V gene (reference sequence). Trimming shortened V by 0 bases and J by 11 bases, and 11 bases separated the two germline ends. CDR3 in amino acids: CATSRDMVPTQHF. As DNA, the CDR3 is TGTGCCACCAGCAGAGATATGGTACCGACCCAGCATTTT.

CDR3 region: CASSYKAGGSRWGETQYF. As DNA, the CDR3 is TGTGCCAGCAGCTACAAAGCGGGAGGGTCTCGCTGGGGAGAGACCCAGTACTTC. This chain connects TRBV7-2 to TRBJ2-5, with TRBD2 matching 10 bases. J gave up 4 bases and V 4 bases, and 15 bases lay outside the gene matches. CDR3 size: 18 residues. Germline V gene data show CDR1 as SGHTA and CDR2 as FQGNSA. Using reference TRBV7-2 and TRBJ2-5 for the parts outside the CDR3, the full variable domain is GAGVSQSPSNKVTEKGKDVELRCDPISGHTALYWYRQSLGQGLEFLIYFQGNSAPDKSGLPSDRFSAERTGGSVSTLTIQRTQQEDSAVYLCASSYKAGGSRWGETQYFGPGTRLLVL.

The chain employs TRBV5-1 and TRBJ2-7; the D gene could be TRBD1 or TRBD2 (5 bases each). The CDR3 consists of 14 residues. V was pared by 7 bases and J by 1 base, with 15 bases between. Germline V gene sequence: CDR1 SGHRS, CDR2 YFSETQ. The CDR3 spells CASSLGTESYEQYF. Written as DNA, the CDR3 is TGCGCCAGCTCCCTCGGGACCGAGTCCTACGAGCAGTACTTC.

The genes are TRBV5-1 and TRBJ2-7, with D maybe TRBD2 (5 bases). Trimming removed 0 bases from V and 3 bases from J, with 16 bases in between. The germline V gene has CDR1 SGHRS and CDR2 YFSETQ. The CDR3 consists of 16 residues. CDR3 sequence reads: CASSLEVGLTHYEQYF. The CDR3 DNA sequence: TGCGCCAGCAGCTTGGAGGTAGGACTGACCCACTACGAGCAGTACTTC.